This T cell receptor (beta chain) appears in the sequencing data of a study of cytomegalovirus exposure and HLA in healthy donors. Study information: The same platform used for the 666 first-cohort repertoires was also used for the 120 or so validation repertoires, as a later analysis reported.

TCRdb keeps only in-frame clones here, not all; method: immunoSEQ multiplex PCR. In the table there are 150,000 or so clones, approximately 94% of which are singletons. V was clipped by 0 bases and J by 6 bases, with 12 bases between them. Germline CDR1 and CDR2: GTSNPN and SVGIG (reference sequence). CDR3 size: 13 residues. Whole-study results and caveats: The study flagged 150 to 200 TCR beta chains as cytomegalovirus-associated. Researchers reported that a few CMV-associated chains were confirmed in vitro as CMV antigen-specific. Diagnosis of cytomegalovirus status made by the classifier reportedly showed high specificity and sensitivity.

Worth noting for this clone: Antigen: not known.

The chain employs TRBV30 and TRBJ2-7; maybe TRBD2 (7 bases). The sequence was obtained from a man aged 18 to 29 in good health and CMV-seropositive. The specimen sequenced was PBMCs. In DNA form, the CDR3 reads TGTGCCTGGAGTGTTGAGGGAGGGGGCGAGCAGTACTTC. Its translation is CAWSVEGGGEQYF.